This TCR beta chain was identified during a study of hypomethylating agent response in myelodysplastic syndrome. The repertoire was sequenced with immunoSEQ multiplex PCR; TCRdb's copy has only in-frame clones and lacks some. The sample shows thousands of clones, about 86% of them seen only once. Losses at the gene ends were 7 bases for V and 8 bases for J; bases not matched to a gene: 16. The CDR3 is 16 amino acids. Germline values: CDR1 ENHRY, CDR2 SYGVKD. This clonotype was obtained from a human donor with myelodysplastic syndrome. Sequences were derived from bone marrow, sampled before or after starting hypomethylating agent treatment for myelodysplastic syndrome (not recorded which). This chain uses TRBV10-3 with TRBJ2-1, with 8 bases that match TRBD2. CDR3 loop: CAIKEMGVGGRYEQFF. The CDR3, as DNA: TGTGCCATCAAGGAGATGGGGGTTGGCGGGAGGTATGAGCAGTTCTTC.